Following are 22 T cell receptor beta chains from one sample sequenced in a study of molecular identifiers for immune sequencing clone quantification. TCRdb reprocessed the PCR reads via MiXCR and lists one record per CDR3 protein. The data contain more than 450,000 distinct CDR3 sequences, 20% to 25% of them singletons. Sequencing was performed on naive CD8+ T cells from blood, with Jurkat cell RNA spiked in. As to subset: FACS-sorted CD8+CD4-CCR7+CD45RA+ naive T cells. These receptors were obtained from a human donor in good health. Some libraries in this study had Jurkat cell RNA spiked in.

The chain joins TRBV6-2 or TRBV6-3 to TRBJ2-3; perhaps TRBD1 as D (6 bases). CDR3 size: 13 residues. Deletions cut 7 bases from V and 2 bases from J, with 10 bases between. Germline V CDR1 and CDR2: MNHEY, SVGEGT. DNA of the CDR3: TGTGCCAGCATCGGGACATTCACAGATACGCAGTATTTT. It encodes CASIGTFTDTQYF.

This clonotype was seen at least ten times. The rearrangement links TRBV7-9 to TRBJ1-1; maybe TRBD1 (5 bases). Trimming pared 5 bases from V and 5 bases from J, leaving 12 bases between. The length of the CDR3 is 13 residues. Germline values: CDR1 SEHNR, CDR2 FQNEAQ (reference sequence). DNA for the CDR3: TGTGCCAGCAGCACATCAGAGGGGACTGAAGCTTTCTTT. This encodes CASSTSEGTEAFF.

This clonotype was seen at least ten times. This chain connects TRBV24-1 to TRBJ2-2, with D possibly matching TRBD1 (6 bases). Looked up from germline, CDR1 is KGHDR and CDR2 is SFDVKD. This CDR3 has 18 amino acids. Trimming took off 4 bases at V and 2 bases at J, with 19 bases between the two ends. In DNA form, the CDR3 reads TGTGCCACCAGTGACAATACAGGGACACTAATTAACACCGGGGAGCTGTTTTTT. Its protein is CATSDNTGTLINTGELFF.

This clonotype was seen more than once but under ten times. This chain connects TRBV6-5 to TRBJ2-2, with TRBD2 matching over 7 bases. Trimming cost V 2 bases and J 6 bases; bases outside gene matches: 0. Germline CDR1 and CDR2: MNHEY and SVGAGI. This CDR3 spans 13 amino acids. This chain's CDR3 is CASSYAGAGELFF. The CDR3 coding sequence is TGTGCCAGCAGTTACGCGGGGGCCGGGGAGCTGTTTTTT.

A word on this clonotype: A much more abundant neighbour one base away suggests this may be a read error. The rearrangement joins TRBV6-2 or TRBV6-3 to TRBJ2-7; tentative D call: TRBD2 (5 bases). This CDR3 is 13 amino acids long. CDR1 is MNHEY, CDR2 SVGEGT, per germline. Trimming left V 7 bases short and J 2 bases short, with 12 bases between. The CDR3 DNA reads as TGTGCCAGCACCTGGGAGTCCACCTACGAGCAGTACTTC. Translation gives CASTWESTYEQYF.

Worth noting for this clonotype: A single base separates this from a much larger clone, so it may be a read error. The gene calls are TRBV7-9 and TRBJ2-5; D unclear. The V gene lost 1 base and the J gene lost 1 base, with 13 bases spanning the gap. The CDR3 spans 16 residues. Germline V CDR1 and CDR2: SEHNR, FQNEAQ (reference sequence). The CDR3 sequence: CASSLEDGRFQETQYF. CDR3 DNA sequence: TGTGCCAGCAGCTTAGAGGACGGCAGATTCCAAGAGACCCAGTACTTC. The full variable domain, completed using reference TRBV7-9 and TRBJ2-5, is DTGVSQNPRHKITKRGQNVTFRCDPISEHNRLYWYRQTLGQGPEFLTYFQNEAQLEKSRLLSDRFSAERPKGSFSTLEIQRTEQGDSAMYLCASSLEDGRFQETQYFGPGTRLLVL.

This clonotype was seen repeatedly, ten times or more. The rearrangement uses TRBV7-2 and TRBJ2-5; D is possibly TRBD2 (5 bases). This CDR3 contains 17 residues. Germline CDR1 and CDR2: SGHTA and FQGNSA. V was clipped by 1 base and J by 3 bases, with 18 bases between them. The CDR3 region is CASSLGAGYGLKETQYF. CDR3 DNA sequence: TGTGCCAGCAGCTTAGGGGCGGGCTATGGTCTGAAAGAGACCCAGTACTTC.

This clonotype appeared many times. The rearrangement joins TRBV20-1 to TRBJ2-7; 13 bases align to TRBD2. The CDR3 is made up of 15 amino acids. Germline trimming cut 3 bases from V and 3 bases from J; bases unmatched to any gene: 5. Germline V gene sequence: CDR1 DFQATT, CDR2 SNEGSKA (reference sequence). In DNA, the CDR3 is TGCAGTGCTAGGGAGGGGACTAGCGGGAACTACGAGCAGTACTTC. This translates into CSAREGTSGNYEQYF.

The chain links TRBV19 to TRBJ2-1; TRBD1 might be the D (5 bases). The V gene's germline CDR1 is LNHDA and CDR2 SQIVND (reference sequence). V dropped 5 bases and J dropped 5 bases, with 16 bases sitting between them. This CDR3 contains 15 residues. The chain's CDR3 is CASSRSGATNNEQFF. CDR3 nucleotide sequence: TGTGCCAGTAGTCGGAGTGGGGCTACTAACAATGAGCAGTTCTTC. The full variable domain, rest sourced from reference TRBV19 and TRBJ2-1, is DGGITQSPKYLFRKEGQNVTLSCEQNLNHDAMYWYRQDPGQGLRLIYYSQIVNDFQKGDIAEGYSVSREKKESFPLTVTSAQKNPTAFYLCASSRSGATNNEQFFGPGTRLTVL.

The chain links TRBV4-3 to TRBJ1-2, with TRBD1 as a possible D gene (6 bases). V lost 0 bases and J lost 5, with 16 bases in between. CDR1 LGHNA and CDR2 YSLEER come from the germline V gene. The CDR3 length is 16 residues. The CDR3 coding sequence is TGCGCCAGCAGCCAAGATTTTGTAGGACAGAGATATGGCTACACCTTC. Residues: CASSQDFVGQRYGYTF.

The rearrangement uses TRBV13 and TRBJ1-1; no clear D. The CDR3 sequence is 17 residues long. Germline V gives CDR1 PRHDT, CDR2 FYEKMQ (reference sequence). V lost 4 bases to trimming and J lost 1 base, with 19 bases between them. CDR3 DNA sequence: TGTGCCAGCAGCTGGATGGAAGGAGGAGGGCCGAACACTGAAGCTTTCTTT. Encoded protein: CASSWMEGGGPNTEAFF.

The chain joins TRBV10-3 to TRBJ2-1; D is ambiguous. Trimming pared 7 bases from V and 8 bases from J, leaving 15 bases between. The CDR3 spans 13 residues. Germline CDR1 is ENHRY and CDR2 is SYGVKD. CDR3 sequence (DNA): TGTGCCATCAACGGAGAGTATTCCCATGAGCAGTTCTTC. Its protein product is CAINGEYSHEQFF.

Note on this clonotype: With a much larger clone just one base away, this may be a read error. The chain employs TRBV27 and TRBJ2-3; maybe TRBD1 (6 bases). Germline CDR1 is MNHEY and CDR2 is SMNVEV (reference sequence). The CDR3 is 15 residues long. The V and J ends lost 0 bases and 5 bases respectively, with 12 bases between them. CDR3 in DNA: TGTGCCAGCAGTTTATCGTTCAGGGGCATAGATACGCAGTATTTT. Its protein product is CASSLSFRGIDTQYF.

As for this clonotype: Mismatch with germline at one junction end may stem from a read error. The V and J genes are TRBV7-7 and TRBJ2-6, with a possible D match to TRBD1 (5 bases). CDR1 SSHAT and CDR2 FNYEAQ come from the germline V gene (reference sequence). The CDR3 consists of 17 residues. The CDR3 loop reads CASSFCPGNAGANVLTF. CDR3 coding DNA: TGTGCTAGCAGCTTTTGTCCAGGGAACGCTGGGGCCAACGTCCTGACTTTC.

The sample holds a few counts of this clonotype. V usage is TRBV4-1 and J usage is TRBJ2-7; D may correspond to TRBD1 or TRBD2 (5 bases each). V lost 1 base and J 1 base, leaving 11 bases between the germline ends. CDR3 length equals 15 residues. Germline CDR1 reads MGHRA; CDR2 reads YSYEKL. The DNA of the CDR3 is TGCGCCAGCAGCCAAGGTGGGACGGATTCCTACGAGCAGTACTTC. Its protein is CASSQGGTDSYEQYF.

This clonotype was seen a handful of times. The chain carries TRBV19 and TRBJ1-1; no firm D call. The V end lost 0 bases, the J end lost 8 bases, and 13 bases lay between the germline ends. CDR3 length equals 14 residues. CDR1 LNHDA and CDR2 SQIVND come from the germline V gene (reference sequence). The CDR3 nucleotides are TGTGCCAGTAGTATAGATGGTTCGGGAACAGAAGCTTTCTTT. Its protein product is CASSIDGSGTEAFF.

This clonotype was observed at least ten times. V and J are TRBV5-1 and TRBJ2-3, with unresolved D. This CDR3 is 15 amino acids long. CDR1 is SGHRS, CDR2 YFSETQ, per germline. Trimming took off 6 bases at V and 2 bases at J, with 16 bases between the two ends. In DNA form, the CDR3 reads TGCGCCAGCAAGGTCTCTGATATTTTCACAGATACGCAGTATTTT. Translating gives CASKVSDIFTDTQYF.

This clonotype was observed a handful of times. The chain has TRBV20-1 and TRBJ2-7; 10 bases align to TRBD2. Germline V gives CDR1 DFQATT, CDR2 SNEGSKA (reference sequence). The CDR3 is made up of 15 amino acids. The J segment lost 2 bases and the V segment lost 5 bases, leaving 9 bases of the junction unmatched. The CDR3 nucleotides read TGCAGTGCTTTCATCCTAGCGGGAGTGGCCTACGAGCAGTACTTC. This gives the protein CSAFILAGVAYEQYF.

This clonotype has a count of ten or more. The chain employs TRBV29-1 and TRBJ2-7; D may be TRBD2 (6 bases). CDR1 is SQVTM, CDR2 ANQGSEA, per germline. CDR3 length: 13 amino acids. The ends were cut back, 4 bases at V and 3 bases at J, with 13 bases in the middle. CDR3 amino acids: CSVATSFSYEQYF. The CDR3 region has the DNA TGCAGCGTTGCCACTAGCTTTAGCTACGAGCAGTACTTC.

This chain links TRBV27 with TRBJ2-3; tentative D call: TRBD1 (5 bases). This CDR3 is 13 amino acids long. Germline V gene sequence: CDR1 MNHEY, CDR2 SMNVEV (reference sequence). Trimming removed 2 bases at V and 7 bases at J, with 10 bases between. CDR3 DNA sequence: TGTGCCAGCAGTTTAACCCAGGGCAATACGCAGTATTTT. Its protein product is CASSLTQGNTQYF.

The chain combines TRBV12-3 or TRBV12-4 with TRBJ1-2; 7 nucleotides line up with TRBD1. The CDR3 contains 17 residues. The V gene end was trimmed by 0 bases and the J gene end by 3 bases; junction bases not matched to a gene: 10. CDR3 protein: CASSLARAGGQDYGYTF. DNA of the CDR3: TGTGCCAGCAGTTTAGCTAGGGCAGGGGGGCAAGACTATGGCTACACCTTC.

J is TRBJ2-7 and V is TRBV12-3 or TRBV12-4; D unresolved. CDR3 length: 13 amino acids. V gave up 4 bases and J gave up 3 bases, with 10 bases separating them. CDR3 nucleotide sequence: TGTGCCAGCAGTTCCGATACCGGCTACGAGCAGTACTTC. It specifies CASSSDTGYEQYF.